A selection of T cell receptor beta chains follows, all from one sample in a study of T-cell memory formation after mild COVID-19. TCRdb independently ran MiXCR on the 5' RACE reads; one entry per CDR3 protein. The top ten clones hold around two fifths of a sample with about 90,000 distinct CDR3 sequences, about 16% of them seen once. The sequencing input was PBMCs or a T cell subset sorted from them (not recorded which). These receptors were collected from a man in his late teens or twenties who had mild COVID-19 (a few samples of this study predate the infection). Cell type and time point are not known. The CDR3 runs from the conserved cysteine through the conserved F or W. A D gene is named only where the DNA matches it firmly. Clone size is shown for a subset of rows, as once, few, many or a class of expanded clone.

>TRBJ2-3|13|few|NA|TRBV12-3/TRBV12-4
CASSLLNLDTQYF
TGTGCCAGCAGTTTATTGAATTTGGATACGCAGTATTTT
>TRBJ2-4|14|NA|NA|TRBV6-6
CASSYSYRAGIQYF
TGTGCCAGCAGTTACTCGTACAGGGCCGGCATTCAGTACTTC
>TRBJ2-7|16|many|NA|TRBV9
CASSPRDSGGDHEQYF
TGTGCCAGCAGCCCAAGGGATAGCGGAGGGGACCACGAGCAGTACTTC
>TRBJ1-2|12|NA|NA|TRBV29-1
CSVVYQNYGYTF
TGCAGCGTTGTGTACCAAAACTATGGCTACACCTTC
>TRBJ1-1|11|many|NA|TRBV29-1
CSAVVLARAFF
TGCAGCGCGGTAGTTCTGGCTCGGGCTTTCTTT
>TRBJ1-2|14|NA|NA|TRBV7-9
CASVRASEPYGYTF
TGTGCCAGCGTCAGGGCCTCGGAGCCGTATGGCTACACCTTC
>TRBJ1-2|13|once|NA|TRBV6-7
CASSYPILYGYTF
TGTGCCAGCAGTTACCCGATCCTATATGGCTACACCTTC
>TRBJ1-2|13|NA|NA|TRBV5-4
CASSFWGSYGYTF
TGTGCCAGCAGCTTTTGGGGGAGCTATGGCTACACCTTC
>TRBJ2-3|17|NA|NA|TRBV21-1
CASSNSRGAHSTDTQYF
TGTGCCAGCAGCAATTCTAGGGGGGCCCATTCCACAGATACGCAGTATTTT
>TRBJ1-1|14|NA|NA|TRBV4-3
CASSQRDPGAEAFF
TGCGCCAGCAGCCAAAGAGACCCGGGAGCTGAAGCTTTCTTT
>TRBJ2-3|15|NA|TRBD2|TRBV11-2
CASSAGTSGSDTQYF
TGTGCCAGCAGCGCCGGGACTAGCGGGTCAGATACGCAGTATTTT
>TRBJ2-3|14|NA|NA|TRBV6-6
CASSYLLPTDTQYF
TGTGCCAGCAGTTACTTACTCCCCACAGATACGCAGTATTTT